The 4 T cell receptor beta chains below were found in one sample sequenced in a study of shared clonotypes between healthy human individuals. Sequencing was performed with immunoSEQ multiplex PCR; in TCRdb, only in-frame clones are kept and a portion is missing. The table shows fewer than 3 million clones, with 85% to 95% occurring only once. The sample taken for sequencing was naive CD4+ T cells from PBMCs. Subset here: CD45RA+ positively selected. These receptors originate from a young man in good health. Some clones in this sample may be carry-over from other donors' samples.

This clone has a single count. The gene calls are TRBV19 and TRBJ2-3; D unresolved. The CDR3 sequence is 13 residues long. V lost 4 bases, J lost 1 base, and 6 bases lay in between. Germline assignment: CDR1 LNHDA and CDR2 SQIVND (reference sequence). CDR3 coding DNA: TGTGCCAGTAGTAACGAGGGCACAGATACGCAGTATTTT. As protein: CASSNEGTDTQYF.

This chain uses TRBV14 with TRBJ1-2; D is unresolved. Per the germline V gene, CDR1 is SGHDN and CDR2 is FVKESK. V was clipped by 0 bases and J by 5 bases, with 7 bases between them. CDR3 length: 13 residues. CDR3 region: CASSQDRLYGYTF. As DNA, the CDR3 is TGTGCCAGCAGCCAAGACCGCCTATATGGCTACACCTTC.

This clone was recorded once. One junction end disagrees with the germline gene, perhaps due to a read error. CDR3 sequence: CASSLINSGQLF. The CDR3 DNA follows: TGTGCCAGCAGCTTAATAAACTCGGGGCAGCTCTTT. V and J are TRBV7-6 and TRBJ1-1; D is perhaps TRBD1 (5 bases). There are 12 residues in the CDR3. Germline CDR1 SGHVS, CDR2 FNYEAQ.

The CDR3 spells CASSTSLDTEAFF. The CDR3 bases are TGTGCCAGCTCCACCAGTCTGGACACTGAAGCTTTCTTT. This sequence joins TRBV18 and TRBJ1-1; D call uncertain. The germline V gene encodes CDR1 KGHSH and CDR2 LQKENI. Deletions cut 6 bases from V and 3 bases from J, with 11 bases between. The CDR3 length is 13 residues.